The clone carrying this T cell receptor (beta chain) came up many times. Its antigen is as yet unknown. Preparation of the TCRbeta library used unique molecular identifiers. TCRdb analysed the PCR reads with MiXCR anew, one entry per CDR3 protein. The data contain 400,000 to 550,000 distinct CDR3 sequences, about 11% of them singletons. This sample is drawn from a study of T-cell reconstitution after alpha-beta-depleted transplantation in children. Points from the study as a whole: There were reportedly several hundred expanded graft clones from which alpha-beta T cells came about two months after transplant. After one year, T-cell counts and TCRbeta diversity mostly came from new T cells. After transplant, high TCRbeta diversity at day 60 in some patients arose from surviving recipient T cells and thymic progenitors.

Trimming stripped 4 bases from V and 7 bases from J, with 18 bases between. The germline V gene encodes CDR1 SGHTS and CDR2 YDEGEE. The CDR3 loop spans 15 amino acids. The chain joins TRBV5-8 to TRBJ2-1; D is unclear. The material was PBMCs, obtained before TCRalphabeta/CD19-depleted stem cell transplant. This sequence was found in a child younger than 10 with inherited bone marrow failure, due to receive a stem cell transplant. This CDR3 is CASSPLNDLRNEQFF. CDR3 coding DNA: TGTGCCAGCAGCCCTCTAAATGACCTACGGAATGAGCAGTTCTTC.